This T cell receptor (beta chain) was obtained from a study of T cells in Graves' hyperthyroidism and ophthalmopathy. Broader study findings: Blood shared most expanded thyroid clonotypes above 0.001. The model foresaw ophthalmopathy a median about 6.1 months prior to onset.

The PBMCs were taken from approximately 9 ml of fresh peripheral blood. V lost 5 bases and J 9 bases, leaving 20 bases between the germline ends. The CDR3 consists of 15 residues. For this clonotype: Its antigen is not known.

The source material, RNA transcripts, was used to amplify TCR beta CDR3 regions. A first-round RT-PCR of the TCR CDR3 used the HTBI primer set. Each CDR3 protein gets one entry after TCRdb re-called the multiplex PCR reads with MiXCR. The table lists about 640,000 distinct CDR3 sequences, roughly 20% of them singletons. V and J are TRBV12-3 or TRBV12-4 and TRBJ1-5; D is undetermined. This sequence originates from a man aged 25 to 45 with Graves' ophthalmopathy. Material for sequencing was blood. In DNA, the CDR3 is TGTGCCAGCAGTCGTGACCGCATATACGGAGGGCCCCAGCATTTT. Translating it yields CASSRDRIYGGPQHF.